This is a list of T cell receptor beta chains from one sample in a study of T cell changes during pregnancy in multiple sclerosis. Sequencing used immunoSEQ multiplex PCR; TCRdb keeps in-frame clones, though not all of them. Among about 36,000 clones listed, just over 90% were seen once. The sample was CD4+ T cells from peripheral blood mononuclear cells, taken after pregnancy. These receptors came from a female donor with multiple sclerosis, enrolled in a pregnancy study. The CDR3 runs from the conserved cysteine through the conserved F or W. D genes are given only for firm matches. The size of a clone is reported for some rows only, either as once, few or many, or as a class for expanded clones.

d_call	clone_size	cdr3_length	v_call	j_call	cdr3_aa	cdr3_nt
-	-	15	TRBV6-5	TRBJ2-7	CASSYSYRAAYEQYF	TGTGCCAGCAGTTACTCCTACAGGGCGGCCTACGAGCAGTACTTC
-	-	13	TRBV28	TRBJ2-7	CASSLGAIYEQYF	TGTGCCAGCAGTCTAGGGGCCATCTACGAGCAGTACTTC
-	-	12	TRBV18	TRBJ2-7	CASSPEGGEQYF	TGTGCCAGCTCACCAGAGGGCGGCGAGCAGTACTTC
-	-	17	TRBV11-2	TRBJ2-3	CASTPSKRLEYADTQYF	TGTGCCAGCACCCCGTCTAAAAGGCTAGAGTATGCAGATACGCAGTATTTT
-	-	13	TRBV11-3	TRBJ1-1	CASSLADRTEAFF	TGTGCCAGCAGCTTAGCAGACAGGACTGAAGCTTTCTTT
TRBD2	-	16	TRBV27	TRBJ2-3	CASSLLASGSHQTQYF	TGTGCCAGCAGTTTATTGGCTAGCGGGAGCCACCAGACGCAGTATTTT
-	once	14	TRBV27	TRBJ1-5	CASSFKGLVQPQHF	TGTGCCAGCAGTTTCAAGGGGTTGGTTCAGCCCCAGCATTTT
TRBD2	-	14	TRBV5-1	TRBJ2-2	CASSTDPGGGELFF	TGCGCCAGCAGCACCGACCCGGGAGGCGGGGAGCTGTTTTTT
TRBD1	-	16	TRBV4-1	TRBJ1-3	CASSLDRGLSGNTIYF	TGCGCCAGCAGCCTTGACAGGGGGCTCTCTGGAAACACCATATATTTT
-	-	14	TRBV5-8	TRBJ2-6	CASSLSPGANVLTF	TGTGCCAGCAGCTTATCTCCTGGGGCCAACGTCCTGACTTTC
-	-	15	TRBV18	TRBJ1-1	CASSPLTGVGTEAFF	TGTGCCAGCTCACCTCTTACGGGGGTAGGCACTGAAGCTTTCTTT
TRBD1	-	16	TRBV13	TRBJ2-3	CASSLRGLSTTDTQYF	TGTGCCAGCAGCTTAAGGGGGCTGAGTACGACAGATACGCAGTATTTT
TRBD1	-	14	TRBV27	TRBJ1-2	CASSSFRAGGGYTF	TGTGCCAGCAGTTCCTTTCGGGCAGGGGGAGGCTACACCTTC
-	-	14	TRBV5-1	TRBJ1-1	CASSLGRGGAEAFF	TGCGCCAGCAGCTTGGGCAGGGGAGGGGCTGAAGCTTTCTTT